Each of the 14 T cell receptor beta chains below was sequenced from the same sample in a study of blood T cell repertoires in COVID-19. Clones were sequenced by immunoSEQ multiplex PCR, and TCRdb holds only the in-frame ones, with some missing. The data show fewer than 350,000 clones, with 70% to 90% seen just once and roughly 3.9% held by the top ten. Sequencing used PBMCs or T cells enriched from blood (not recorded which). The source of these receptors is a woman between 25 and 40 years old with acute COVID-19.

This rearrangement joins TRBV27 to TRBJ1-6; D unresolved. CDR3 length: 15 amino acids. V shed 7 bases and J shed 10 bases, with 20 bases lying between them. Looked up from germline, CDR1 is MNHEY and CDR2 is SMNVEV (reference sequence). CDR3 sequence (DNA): TGTGCCAGCAACCCTACGCAGGCCAGCGGGTCACCCCTCCACTTT. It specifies CASNPTQASGSPLHF.

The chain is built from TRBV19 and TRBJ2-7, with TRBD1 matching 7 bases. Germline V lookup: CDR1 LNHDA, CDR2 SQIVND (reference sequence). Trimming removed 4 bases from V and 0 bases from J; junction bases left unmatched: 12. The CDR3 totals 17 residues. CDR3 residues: CASSTTGQGVSSYEQYF. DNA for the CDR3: TGTGCCAGTAGTACGACTGGGCAGGGGGTTTCCTCCTACGAGCAGTACTTC.

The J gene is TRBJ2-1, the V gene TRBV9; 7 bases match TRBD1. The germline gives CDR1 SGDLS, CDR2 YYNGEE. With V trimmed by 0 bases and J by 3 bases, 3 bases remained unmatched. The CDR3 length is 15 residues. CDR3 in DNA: TGTGCCAGCAGCGTAGAGGGGGCTGTCTACAATGAGCAGTTCTTC. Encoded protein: CASSVEGAVYNEQFF.

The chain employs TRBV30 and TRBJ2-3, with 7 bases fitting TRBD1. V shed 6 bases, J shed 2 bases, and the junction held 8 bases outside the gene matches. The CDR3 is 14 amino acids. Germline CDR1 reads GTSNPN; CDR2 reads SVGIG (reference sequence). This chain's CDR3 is CACRWDSHTDTQYF. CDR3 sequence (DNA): TGTGCCTGCCGTTGGGACAGCCACACAGATACGCAGTATTTT.

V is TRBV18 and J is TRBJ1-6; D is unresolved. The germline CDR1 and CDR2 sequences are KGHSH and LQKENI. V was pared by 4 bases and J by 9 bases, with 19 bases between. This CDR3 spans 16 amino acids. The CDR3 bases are TGTGCCAGCTCACGAGAGTGGGGAGCCCGAAGTTCACCCCTCCACTTT. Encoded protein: CASSREWGARSSPLHF. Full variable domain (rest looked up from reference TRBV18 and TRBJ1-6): NAGVMQNPRHLVRRRGQEARLRCSPMKGHSHVYWYRQLPEEGLKFMVYLQKENIIDESGMPKERFSAEFPKEGPSILRIQQVVRGDSAAYFCASSREWGARSSPLHFGNGTRLTVT.

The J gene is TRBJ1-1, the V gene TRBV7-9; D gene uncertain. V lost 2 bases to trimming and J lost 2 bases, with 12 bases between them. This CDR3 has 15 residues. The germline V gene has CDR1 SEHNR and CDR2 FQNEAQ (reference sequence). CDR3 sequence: CASSLIPQPNTEAFF. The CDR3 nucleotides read TGTGCCAGCAGCTTAATCCCACAGCCTAACACTGAAGCTTTCTTT. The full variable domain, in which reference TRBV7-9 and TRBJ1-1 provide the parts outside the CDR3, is DTGVSQNPRHKITKRGQNVTFRCDPISEHNRLYWYRQTLGQGPEFLTYFQNEAQLEKSRLLSDRFSAERPKGSFSTLEIQRTEQGDSAMYLCASSLIPQPNTEAFFGQGTRLTVV.

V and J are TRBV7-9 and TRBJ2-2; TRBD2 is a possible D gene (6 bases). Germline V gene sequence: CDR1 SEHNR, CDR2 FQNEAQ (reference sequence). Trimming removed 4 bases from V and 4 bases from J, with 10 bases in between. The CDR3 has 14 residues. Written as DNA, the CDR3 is TGTGCCAGCAGCTATGGGAGGAGCACCGGGGAGCTGTTTTTT. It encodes CASSYGRSTGELFF.

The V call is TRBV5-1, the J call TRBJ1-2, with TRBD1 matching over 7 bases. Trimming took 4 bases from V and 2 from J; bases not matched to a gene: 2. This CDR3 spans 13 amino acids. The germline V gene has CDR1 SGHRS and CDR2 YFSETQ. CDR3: CASSEQGNYGYTF. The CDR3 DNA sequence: TGCGCCAGCAGCGAACAGGGGAACTATGGCTACACCTTC.

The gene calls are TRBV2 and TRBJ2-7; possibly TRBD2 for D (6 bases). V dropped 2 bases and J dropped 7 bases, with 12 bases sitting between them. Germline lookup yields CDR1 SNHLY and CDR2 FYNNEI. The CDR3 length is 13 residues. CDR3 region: CASSESGVGEQYF. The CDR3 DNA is TGTGCCAGCAGTGAATCGGGGGTTGGGGAGCAGTACTTC. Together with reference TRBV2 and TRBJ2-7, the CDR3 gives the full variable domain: EPEVTQTPSHQVTQMGQEVILRCVPISNHLYFYWYRQILGQKVEFLVSFYNNEISEKSEIFDDQFSVERPDGSNFTLKIRSTKLEDSAMYFCASSESGVGEQYFGPGTRLTVT.

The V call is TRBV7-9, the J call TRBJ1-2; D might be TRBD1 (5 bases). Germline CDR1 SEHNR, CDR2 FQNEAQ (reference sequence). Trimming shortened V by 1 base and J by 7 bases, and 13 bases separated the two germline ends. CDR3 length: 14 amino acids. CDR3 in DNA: TGTGCCAGCAGCTTAGAAGGTCCGGGGGTTGGCTACACCTTC. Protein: CASSLEGPGVGYTF.

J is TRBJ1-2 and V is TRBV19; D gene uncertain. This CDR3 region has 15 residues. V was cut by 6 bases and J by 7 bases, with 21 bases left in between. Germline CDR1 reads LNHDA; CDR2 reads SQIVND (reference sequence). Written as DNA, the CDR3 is TGTGCCAGTAGCGAACCCCAGGACTCTCTCTCTGGCTACACCTTC. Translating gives CASSEPQDSLSGYTF.

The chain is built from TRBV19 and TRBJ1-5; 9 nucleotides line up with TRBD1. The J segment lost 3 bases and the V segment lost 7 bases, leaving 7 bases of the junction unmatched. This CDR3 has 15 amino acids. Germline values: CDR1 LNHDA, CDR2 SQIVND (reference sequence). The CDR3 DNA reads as TGTGCCAGTACTTCCCGGGACAGGGTCAATCAGCCCCAGCATTTT. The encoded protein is CASTSRDRVNQPQHF.

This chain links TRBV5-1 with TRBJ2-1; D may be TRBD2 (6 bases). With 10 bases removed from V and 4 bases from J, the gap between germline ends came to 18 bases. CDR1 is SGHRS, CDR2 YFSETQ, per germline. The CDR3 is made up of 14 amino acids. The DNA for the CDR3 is TGCGCCGCGGGATCGGGATCAGGGTACAATGAGCAGTTCTTC. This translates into CAAGSGSGYNEQFF.

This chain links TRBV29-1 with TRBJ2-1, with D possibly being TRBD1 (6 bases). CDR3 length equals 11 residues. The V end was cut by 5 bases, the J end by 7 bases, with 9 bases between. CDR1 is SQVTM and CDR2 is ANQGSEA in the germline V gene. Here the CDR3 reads CSVRQGNEQFF. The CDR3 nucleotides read TGCAGCGTTCGGCAGGGGAATGAGCAGTTCTTC.